These T cell receptor beta chains were read from a single sample in a study of early T cells in non-severe SARS-CoV-2 infection. TCRdb redid the calling of the 5' RACE reads with MiXCR, one entry per CDR3 protein. The repertoire holds 64,000 or so distinct CDR3 sequences, roughly 12% seen once, with roughly 1.4% in the top ten. The sequenced sample was whole blood, obtained at baseline. All receptors derive from an adult who was a healthcare worker with PCR-confirmed SARS-CoV-2 infection or an uninfected control (not recorded which). Both conserved end residues are part of each CDR3. A D gene is named only where the DNA matches it firmly. The size field is filled for only some rows; it gives once, few, many or a size class.

abundance: NA
d_gene: NA
j_gene: TRBJ1-5
v_gene: TRBV24-1
CDR3nt: TGTGCCACCAGTGGATATAGCAATCAGCCCCAGCATTTT
CDR3aa: CATSGYSNQPQHF

abundance: NA
d_gene: NA
j_gene: TRBJ2-2
v_gene: TRBV9
CDR3nt: TGTGCCAGCAGCCCGAGTCGGTCAGGGATTCGCACCGGGGAGCTGTTTTTT
CDR3aa: CASSPSRSGIRTGELFF

abundance: few
d_gene: NA
j_gene: TRBJ2-5
v_gene: TRBV11-2
CDR3nt: TGTGCCAGCAGCCAGGGGAGGGAGACCCAGTACTTC
CDR3aa: CASSQGRETQYF

abundance: NA
d_gene: TRBD1
j_gene: TRBJ1-4
v_gene: TRBV7-9
CDR3nt: TGTGCCAGCAGCTTCAATTTACAGGGGACTAATGAAAAACTGTTTTTT
CDR3aa: CASSFNLQGTNEKLFF

abundance: many
d_gene: NA
j_gene: TRBJ2-1
v_gene: TRBV12-5
CDR3nt: TGTGCTAGTGGTTTGGTACTTTCCAGGGACAATGAGCAGTTCTTC
CDR3aa: CASGLVLSRDNEQFF

abundance: NA
d_gene: NA
j_gene: TRBJ2-7
v_gene: TRBV4-2
CDR3nt: TGTGCCAGCAGCCAAGATTGGACAACCGGATCCGAGCAGTACTTC
CDR3aa: CASSQDWTTGSEQYF

abundance: few
d_gene: TRBD1
j_gene: TRBJ1-5
v_gene: TRBV11-2
CDR3nt: TGTGCCAGCAGCCGGACAGGGAGGGGACAGCCCCAGCATTTT
CDR3aa: CASSRTGRGQPQHF

abundance: NA
d_gene: NA
j_gene: TRBJ2-5
v_gene: TRBV20-1
CDR3nt: TGCAGTGCCCTAAGGACAGTACAAGAGACCCAGTACTTC
CDR3aa: CSALRTVQETQYF

abundance: NA
d_gene: TRBD2
j_gene: TRBJ2-5
v_gene: TRBV6-2/TRBV6-3
CDR3nt: TGTGCCAGCAGTAAGACTAGCTACCAAGAGACCCAGTACTTC
CDR3aa: CASSKTSYQETQYF

abundance: NA
d_gene: NA
j_gene: TRBJ1-1
v_gene: TRBV6-2/TRBV6-3
CDR3nt: TGTGCCAGCAGTGACGGACACGCTGAAGCTTTCTTT
CDR3aa: CASSDGHAEAFF

abundance: few
d_gene: TRBD1
j_gene: TRBJ1-2
v_gene: TRBV2
CDR3nt: TGTGCCAGCAGTGCCGGGACAGTCTATGGCTACACCTTC
CDR3aa: CASSAGTVYGYTF

abundance: few
d_gene: NA
j_gene: TRBJ2-2
v_gene: TRBV7-6
CDR3nt: TGTGCCAGCAGCTTTCCCGGGGAGCTGTTTTTT
CDR3aa: CASSFPGELFF

abundance: few
d_gene: NA
j_gene: TRBJ2-5
v_gene: TRBV23-1
CDR3nt: TGCGCCAGCAGTCAATCCCAAGGGGGAGGGCTAAAGGCCCAGTACTTC
CDR3aa: CASSQSQGGGLKAQYF

abundance: many
d_gene: NA
j_gene: TRBJ2-7
v_gene: TRBV21-1
CDR3nt: TGTGCCAGCAGCAAGGGGTATTTTTCCCCCCCTATAATCCAGCAGTACTTC
CDR3aa: CASSKGYFSPPIIQQYF

abundance: NA
d_gene: TRBD2
j_gene: TRBJ2-1
v_gene: TRBV28
CDR3nt: TGTGCCAGCAGTGCTCGAGCGGGAGTCCCCTACAATGAGCAGTTCTTC
CDR3aa: CASSARAGVPYNEQFF

abundance: NA
d_gene: NA
j_gene: TRBJ1-2
v_gene: TRBV12-3/TRBV12-4
CDR3nt: TGTGCCAGCAGTTTAGGTCGGGCCGGGGGCGCGTCTGGCTACACCTTC
CDR3aa: CASSLGRAGGASGYTF